This entry lists 3 T cell receptor beta chains sequenced from one sample in a study of identical twins. Via MiXCR, TCRdb re-called the 5' RACE reads, giving one row per CDR3 protein. The sample has some 250,000 distinct CDR3 sequences; under 8.5% are singletons. These same data were also listed under a study on T cells expressing NK-cell markers.

The sample taken for sequencing was CD8+ T cells sorted from blood. The receptor set was obtained from a woman aged 18-30 years in good health.

The sample holds many counts of this clonotype. The V gene is TRBV14, the J gene TRBJ2-7; D remains unclear. V gave up 1 base and J gave up 3 bases, with 19 bases separating them. CDR3 length: 17 amino acids. Germline V gene sequence: CDR1 SGHDN, CDR2 FVKESK. The CDR3 is CASSQVTERVGFYEQYF. The CDR3 bases are TGTGCCAGCAGCCAAGTAACTGAAAGGGTAGGGTTCTACGAGCAGTACTTC.

The V gene is TRBV12-3 or TRBV12-4, the J gene TRBJ2-3; D may be TRBD2 (6 bases). Trimming cost V 2 bases and J 4 bases, with 7 bases left between them. This CDR3 contains 13 residues. The CDR3: CASSLSGADTQYF. CDR3 bases: TGTGCCAGCAGTTTATCGGGGGCAGATACGCAGTATTTT.

This clonotype was observed many times. The V and J genes are TRBV29-1 and TRBJ1-1; D unclear. Germline values: CDR1 SQVTM, CDR2 ANQGSEA. V lost 7 bases and J lost 4, with 10 bases in between. The CDR3 loop spans 11 amino acids. CDR3 protein: CSGHGGTEAFF. In DNA form, the CDR3 reads TGCAGCGGCCATGGAGGCACTGAAGCTTTCTTT.